A selection of T cell receptor beta chains follows, all from one sample in a study of tumor-infiltrating lymphocytes in localized non-small cell lung cancer. Profiled with immunoSEQ multiplex PCR; TCRdb holds only in-frame clones, not every one. Of about 24,000 clones listed, approximately 64% are singletons. The material sequenced was lung tumor tissue. The receptors were sampled from a human donor with non-small cell lung cancer. The CDR3 runs from the conserved cysteine through the conserved F or W. Each record gives: V gene, J gene, CDR3 protein.

V: TRBV28; J: TRBJ2-7; CDR3: CASSTLGAGVHEQYF
V: TRBV27; J: TRBJ1-4; CDR3: CASRAGTGRPTNEKLFF
V: TRBV19; J: TRBJ1-2; CDR3: CASSIEDSGYTF
V: TRBV5-1; J: TRBJ2-1; CDR3: CASSLEGARNEQFF
V: TRBV29-1; J: TRBJ1-1; CDR3: CSVSEGGASTEAFF
V: TRBV5-1; J: TRBJ1-2; CDR3: CASSLEAGLWGYTF
V: TRBV30; J: TRBJ1-1; CDR3: CAWSVGLVNTEAFF
V: TRBV18; J: TRBJ2-3; CDR3: CASSPGLASTDTQYF
V: TRBV6-1; J: TRBJ2-5; CDR3: CASSVSGHPQETQYF
V: TRBV2; J: TRBJ1-1; CDR3: CAEQGNTEAFF
V: TRBV11-1; J: TRBJ1-2; CDR3: CASSFQGANDGYTF
V: TRBV4-1; J: TRBJ2-7; CDR3: CASSPAPGTSGWEQYF
V: TRBV6-6; J: TRBJ1-2; CDR3: CASNSNRDYGYTF
V: TRBV2; J: TRBJ2-5; CDR3: CASSMDRGPETQYF
V: TRBV9; J: TRBJ2-2; CDR3: CASSVGGGGKGELFF
V: TRBV18; J: TRBJ1-2; CDR3: CASSPGQIGGYGYTF
V: TRBV5-1; J: TRBJ2-2; CDR3: CASLAPTGELFF
V: TRBV4-1; J: TRBJ2-1; CDR3: CASSQEDTSGRTHNEQFF
V: TRBV2; J: TRBJ2-2; CDR3: CASSGGLAPRRNTGELFF
V: TRBV6-6; J: TRBJ2-1; CDR3: CASRGTTYNEQFF
V: TRBV10-3; J: TRBJ1-1; CDR3: CAISTGLGTEAFF
V: TRBV28; J: TRBJ2-3; CDR3: CASSMGAHSTDTQYF
V: TRBV9; J: TRBJ1-4; CDR3: CASSLTVDSNEKLFF
V: TRBV5-1; J: TRBJ2-1; CDR3: CASSTTGMINEQFF
V: TRBV7-3; J: TRBJ2-1; CDR3: CASSSYKSSYNEQFF
V: TRBV10-3; J: TRBJ2-1; CDR3: CAIGAGTYNEQFF
V: TRBV28; J: TRBJ1-2; CDR3: CASSPGTPRDYGYTF
V: TRBV5-4; J: TRBJ2-1; CDR3: CASSLGTQSNEQFF
V: TRBV4-1; J: TRBJ2-1; CDR3: CASSRLGTEAYNEQFF
V: TRBV7-8; J: TRBJ1-3; CDR3: CASSSAESGNTIYF
V: TRBV6-1; J: TRBJ1-5; CDR3: CASSDEGRGQPQHF
V: TRBV5-1; J: TRBJ2-5; CDR3: CASSLDRAQETQYF